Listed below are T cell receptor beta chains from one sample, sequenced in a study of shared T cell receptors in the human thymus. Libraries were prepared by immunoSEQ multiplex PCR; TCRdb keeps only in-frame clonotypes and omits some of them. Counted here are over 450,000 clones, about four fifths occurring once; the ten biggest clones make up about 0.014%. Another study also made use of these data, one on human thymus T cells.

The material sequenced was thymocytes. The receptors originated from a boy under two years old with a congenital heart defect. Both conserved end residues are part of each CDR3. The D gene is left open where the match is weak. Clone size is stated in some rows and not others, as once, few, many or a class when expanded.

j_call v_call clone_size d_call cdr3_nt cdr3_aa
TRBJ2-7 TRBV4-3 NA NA TGCGCCAGCAGCCCAGCCGGGGGAGCCAAAGAGACCTACGAGCAGTACTTC CASSPAGGAKETYEQYF
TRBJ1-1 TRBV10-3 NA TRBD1 TGTGCCGCTGGGACAGACACTGAAGCTTTCTTT CAAGTDTEAFF
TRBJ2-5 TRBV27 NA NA TGTGCCAGCAGTCCGCGCCATCAAGAGACCCAGTACTTC CASSPRHQETQYF
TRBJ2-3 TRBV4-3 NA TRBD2 TGCGCCAGCAGCCACTGGACTAGCGGGAGAGGAGATACGCAGTATTTT CASSHWTSGRGDTQYF
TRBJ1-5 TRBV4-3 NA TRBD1 TGCGCCAGCAGCCAAGACCGACAGGGCCTAGGTCAGCCCCAGCATTTT CASSQDRQGLGQPQHF
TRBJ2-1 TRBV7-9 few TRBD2 TGTGCCAGCAGCCATCCTCTGACTAGCGGGAGATACAATGAGCAGTTCTTC CASSHPLTSGRYNEQFF
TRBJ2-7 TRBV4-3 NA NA TGCGCCAGCAGCCGCCGTCTAGCTGATTCCTACGAGCAGTACTTC CASSRRLADSYEQYF
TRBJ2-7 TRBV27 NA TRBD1 TGTGCCAGCAGTTTGGAGACAGGGGGCTCCGAGCAGTACTTC CASSLETGGSEQYF
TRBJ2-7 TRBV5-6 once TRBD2 TGTGCCAGCAGCGACTCTCCGGGAGGGGGATCCTACGAGCAGTACTTC CASSDSPGGGSYEQYF
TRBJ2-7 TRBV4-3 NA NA TGCGCCAGCAGCCAAGATGAGGGGGAGTCCCACGAGCAGTACTTC CASSQDEGESHEQYF
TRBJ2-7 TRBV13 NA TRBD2 TGTGCCAGCAGCTTACAAGCGGGAGGGCTCTCCTACGAGCAGTACTTC CASSLQAGGLSYEQYF
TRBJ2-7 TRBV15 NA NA TGTGCCACCAGCAGTAAACCGGGACACCAAACCTACGAGCAGTACTTC CATSSKPGHQTYEQYF
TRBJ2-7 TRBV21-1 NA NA TGTGCCAGCAGCATTAATAACAGGGATTCCTACGAGCAGTACTTC CASSINNRDSYEQYF
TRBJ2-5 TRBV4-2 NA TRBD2 TGTGCCAGCAGCCAATTCTCGACTAGCGGGAGGGCAGGCGAGACCCAGTACTTC CASSQFSTSGRAGETQYF
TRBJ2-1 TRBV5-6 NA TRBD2 TGTGCCAGCAGCGTAGCGGGGTACAATGAGCAGTTCTTC CASSVAGYNEQFF
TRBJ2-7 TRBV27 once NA TGTGCCAGCAGTTTAGGAGAGCCACCATCCTACGAGCAGTACTTC CASSLGEPPSYEQYF
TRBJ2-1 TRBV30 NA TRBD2 TGTGCCTGGAGAAGGACTAGCGGGAAGGGGGCGTACAATGAGCAGTTCTTC CAWRRTSGKGAYNEQFF
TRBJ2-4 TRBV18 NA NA TGTGCCAGCTCACCACCCAGGCACAGAAACATTCAGTACTTC CASSPPRHRNIQYF
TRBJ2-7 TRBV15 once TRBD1 TGTGCCACCAGCACCCAGGGGGCGTTCGAGCAGTACTTC CATSTQGAFEQYF
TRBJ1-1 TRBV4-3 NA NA TGCGCCAGCAGCCAAGAAGCTAGAACCCTGAACACTGAAGCTTTCTTT CASSQEARTLNTEAFF
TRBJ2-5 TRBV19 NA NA TGTGCCAGTAGTATAGGCGGGCAGATCCAAGAGACCCAGTACTTC CASSIGGQIQETQYF
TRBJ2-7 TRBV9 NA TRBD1 TGTGCCAGCAGCAAGCAAAGTGACAGGGTGGACGAGCAGTACTTC CASSKQSDRVDEQYF
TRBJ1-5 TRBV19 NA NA TGTGCCAGTAGTATAGGCACAGGGCCCTATCCCCAGCATTTT CASSIGTGPYPQHF
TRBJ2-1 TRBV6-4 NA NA TGTGCCAGCAGTGGGGGCTCAAACAATGAGCAGTTCTTC CASSGGSNNEQFF
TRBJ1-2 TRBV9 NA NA TGTGCCAGCAGCGCCACTAACAGGGTAAAGGGAGATGGCTACACCTTC CASSATNRVKGDGYTF
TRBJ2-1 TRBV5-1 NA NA TGCGCCAGCAGCTTGGCCAGGGGCGGTTACAATGAGCAGTTCTTC CASSLARGGYNEQFF
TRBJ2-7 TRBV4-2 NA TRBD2 TGTGCCAGCAGCCAAAGGCTAGCGGGAGGGCCTTACGAGCAGTACTTC CASSQRLAGGPYEQYF
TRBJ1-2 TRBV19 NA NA TGTGCCAGTAGACCGCGGGAACAGCTGGATAACTATGGCTACACCTTC CASRPREQLDNYGYTF
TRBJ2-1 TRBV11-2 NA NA TGTGCCAGCAGCCCCGGGACTCGGTTCGGTAATGAGCAGTTCTTC CASSPGTRFGNEQFF
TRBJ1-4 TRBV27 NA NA TGTGCCAGCAGTCCCTCTGGCAGGGAGGGATGTTTTGAAAAACTGTTTTTT CASSPSGREGCFEKLFF
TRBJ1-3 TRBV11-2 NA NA TGTGCCAGCAGTTCACAGGGTGCTGGAAACACCATATATTTT CASSSQGAGNTIYF
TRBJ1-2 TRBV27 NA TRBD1 TGTGCCAGCAGTTCCCAGACAGGGAGGAATGGCTACACCTTC CASSSQTGRNGYTF
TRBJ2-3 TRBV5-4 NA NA TGTGCCAGCAGCTTGGCGGCAGGGGATTCGGCAGATACGCAGTATTTT CASSLAAGDSADTQYF
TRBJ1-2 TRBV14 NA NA TGTGCCAGCGAGAAAAGTGGAGTGGTTAGAGGCTACACCTTC CASEKSGVVRGYTF
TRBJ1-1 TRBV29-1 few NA TGCAGCGTTGGAGGGTGGAGGGACACTGAAGCTTTCTTT CSVGGWRDTEAFF
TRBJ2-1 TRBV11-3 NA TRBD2 TGTGCCAGCAGCCTAGCGGGAGCCTACAATGAGCAGTTCTTC CASSLAGAYNEQFF
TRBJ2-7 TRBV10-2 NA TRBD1 TGCGCCAGCAGTGGCAGGACAGGGGTTGACTACGAGCAGTACTTC CASSGRTGVDYEQYF
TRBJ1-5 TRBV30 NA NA TGTGCCTGGAGTGTCGGTAGCAATCAGCCCCAGCATTTT CAWSVGSNQPQHF
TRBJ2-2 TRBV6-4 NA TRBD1 TGTGCCAGCAGATCAGGGGGCATGGCCGGGGAGCTGTTTTTT CASRSGGMAGELFF
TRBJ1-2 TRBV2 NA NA TGTGCCAGCAGGGGTCGGGGGGCCTACTATGGCTACACCTTC CASRGRGAYYGYTF
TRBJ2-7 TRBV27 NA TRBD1 TGTGCCAGCAGTTGGACAGGGCCCTACGAGCAGTACTTC CASSWTGPYEQYF
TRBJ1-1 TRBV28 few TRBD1 TGTGCCAGCAGTTTGCGGGACAGGGGAATTGAAGCTTTCTTT CASSLRDRGIEAFF
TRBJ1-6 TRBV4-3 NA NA TGCGCCAGCAGCCAAGATTTTCCCCCCGCACCCCTCCACTTT CASSQDFPPAPLHF
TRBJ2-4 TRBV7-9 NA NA TGTGCCAGCAGCTCAGAGGTTGGCAGGGGGGTCGTAAACATTCAGTACTTC CASSSEVGRGVVNIQYF
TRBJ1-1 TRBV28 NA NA TGTGCCAGCAGTTACAGTGCCACTGAAGCTTTCTTT CASSYSATEAFF
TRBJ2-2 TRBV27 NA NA TGTGCCAGCAGTTTAGACTTGGGGGAGCTGTTTTTT CASSLDLGELFF
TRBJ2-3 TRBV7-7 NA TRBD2 TGTGCAATGGTACTAGCGAGGATCATGGATACGCAGTATTTT CAMVLARIMDTQYF
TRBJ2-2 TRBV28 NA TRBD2 TGTGCCAGCAGTTTCGGGACTAGCGGAAGTGGCGAGGAGCTGTTTTTT CASSFGTSGSGEELFF
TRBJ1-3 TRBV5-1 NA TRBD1 TGCGCCAGCAGCTTAGCACTCTCCGGGACAGGGACTTCTGGAAACACCATATATTTT CASSLALSGTGTSGNTIYF
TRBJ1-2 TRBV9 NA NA TGTGCCAGCAACAACCCGTGGGGCGACTATGGCTACACCTTC CASNNPWGDYGYTF
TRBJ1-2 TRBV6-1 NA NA TGTGCCAGCACCGACGAGCGGTATGGCTACACCTTC CASTDERYGYTF
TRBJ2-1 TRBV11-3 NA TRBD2 TGTGCCAGCAGCCCCCGCCAAGGACTAGCGGGAGTCGGTGAGCAGTTCTTC CASSPRQGLAGVGEQFF
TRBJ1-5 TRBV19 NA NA TGTGCCAGTAGGGCGCCAGGGTATCAGCCCCAGCATTTT CASRAPGYQPQHF
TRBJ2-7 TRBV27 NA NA TGTGCCAGCAGTTCCTACCCGGGAGCCGGGTCGTACGAGCAGTACTTC CASSSYPGAGSYEQYF
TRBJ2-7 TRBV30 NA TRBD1 TGTGCCTGGAGTTACAACAGGGGCCCCTCCTACGAGCAGTGCTTC CAWSYNRGPSYEQCF
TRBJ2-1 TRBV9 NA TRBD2 TGTGCCAGCAGCGCAGCGGGACGCCCCACCAATGAGCAGTTCTTC CASSAAGRPTNEQFF
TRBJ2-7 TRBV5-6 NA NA TGTGCCAGCAGCTGGGCGGGGCCACCTAGAGACGAGCAGTACTTC CASSWAGPPRDEQYF